This T cell receptor beta chain was documented in a study of shared clonotypes between healthy human individuals. General study findings and limits: Few donors limited the genetic and exposure-history diversity represented. Sequencing depth was expected to affect clonotype sharing among donors.

This CDR3 contains 14 residues. V gave up 5 bases and J gave up 2 bases, with 10 bases separating them. Germline CDR1 and CDR2: MNHEY and SMNVEV (reference sequence). This clone was recorded only once. The target antigen is unknown. Ten immunoSEQ deep assay plates were used to sequence the DNA of unsorted PBMCs. Generated by immunoSEQ multiplex PCR, the TCRdb table keeps only in-frame clones and is missing some. The sample has about 530,000 clones; 75% to 80% are singletons. The sequence derives from a woman aged 40 to 55 in good health. Some clones in this sample may be carry-over from other donors' samples. The sequenced sample was PBMCs. V is TRBV27 and J is TRBJ1-3; D possibly corresponds to TRBD1 (5 bases). This chain's CDR3 is CASSAGTAGNTIYF. Here the CDR3 DNA reads TGTGCCAGCAGTGCCGGGACGGCTGGAAACACCATATATTTT.